The 28 T cell receptor beta chains listed next were all sequenced from one sample in a study of neurological immune-mediated disorders. MiXCR, run by TCRdb on the 5' RACE reads, gives a single entry per CDR3 protein. The sample comprises approximately 26,000 distinct CDR3 sequences, 2% to 3% of which are singletons, and around 2% rests with the top ten. Sequencing was performed on PBMCs. All receptors come from a woman aged 50 to 65 with multiple sclerosis.

This clonotype came up many times. The V call is TRBV20-1, the J call TRBJ1-1; D is perhaps TRBD1 (5 bases). Germline V gene lookup returns CDR1 DFQATT and CDR2 SNEGSKA (reference sequence). This CDR3 comprises 14 residues. V was pared by 1 base and J by 2 bases, with 11 bases between. CDR3 amino acids: CSARVGALNTEAFF. The CDR3 bases are TGCAGTGCTAGAGTCGGGGCGTTAAACACTGAAGCTTTCTTT.

As regards this clonotype: Possible read error: a much larger clone is one base away. V is TRBV5-1 and J is TRBJ2-3; weak D call: TRBD1 (5 bases). CDR3 length: 14 residues. CDR1 and CDR2 from the germline V gene are SGHRS and YFSETQ. V shed 0 bases and J shed 4 bases, with 9 bases lying between them. CDR3 sequence (DNA): TGCGCCAGCAGCTTGGGGGAAGGGGCAGATACGCAGTATTTT. Translated, it gives CASSLGEGADTQYF. Full variable domain (outside the CDR3, taken from reference TRBV5-1 and TRBJ2-3): KAGVTQTPRYLIKTRGQQVTLSCSPISGHRSVSWYQQTPGQGLQFLFEYFSETQRNKGNFPGRFSGRQFSNSRSEMNVSTLELGDSALYLCASSLGEGADTQYFGPGTRLTVL.

This clonotype was seen at least ten times. The V gene is TRBV20-1, the J gene TRBJ2-2, with D perhaps matching TRBD2 (6 bases). Germline V lookup: CDR1 DFQATT, CDR2 SNEGSKA (reference sequence). V dropped 4 bases and J dropped 4 bases, with 10 bases sitting between them. This CDR3 has 13 amino acids. The DNA for the CDR3 is TGCAGTGCTACCCTGGGAGGCACCGGGGAGCTGTTTTTT. It codes for CSATLGGTGELFF.

This clonotype appeared many times. Lacking the conserved final phenylalanine or tryptophan, this CDR3 likely reflects a read error. The limits of the CDR3 on the DNA are not certain, so only TCRdb's listed CDR3 is given. CDR3 loop: CSAREAGDSPTLILN. The chain is built from TRBV20-1 and TRBJ2-7; the D call of TRBD2 is as the table states it, not checked on the DNA. CDR1 DFQATT and CDR2 SNEGSKA come from the germline V gene (reference sequence). Counting both end residues, the CDR3 totals 15 amino acids.

This clonotype was counted ten times or more. The chain is built from TRBV10-3 and TRBJ2-7, with D possibly being TRBD1 (6 bases). V was clipped by 4 bases and J by 0 bases, with 7 bases between them. Germline assignment: CDR1 ENHRY and CDR2 SYGVKD. CDR3 size: 13 residues. The CDR3 sequence is CAISGGGSYEQYF. The CDR3 coding sequence is TGTGCCATCAGTGGAGGGGGCTCCTACGAGCAGTACTTC.

The chain couples TRBV5-1 to TRBJ1-1; D ambiguous. The CDR3 runs 13 residues. Looked up from germline, CDR1 is SGHRS and CDR2 is YFSETQ. V lost 2 bases to trimming and J lost 6 bases, with 11 bases between them. The CDR3 nucleotides are TGCGCCAGCAGCTTTGAGGGAGTCTCTGAAGCTTTCTTT. Protein product: CASSFEGVSEAFF.

This rearrangement joins TRBV4-1 to TRBJ2-2; D not certain. V dropped 0 bases and J dropped 0 bases, with 14 bases sitting between them. This CDR3 comprises 18 residues. CDR1 is MGHRA and CDR2 is YSYEKL in the germline V gene. CDR3 sequence reads: CASSQDRLRPANTGELFF. For the CDR3, the DNA is TGCGCCAGCAGCCAAGATAGGCTGAGGCCCGCGAACACCGGGGAGCTGTTTTTT.

This clonotype was observed many times. The V and J genes are TRBV15 and TRBJ1-1; no clear D. This CDR3 has 14 amino acids. Per germline, CDR1 LNHNV and CDR2 YYDKDF (reference sequence). Trimming shortened V by 4 bases and J by 1 base, and 10 bases separated the two germline ends. CDR3 DNA sequence: TGTGCCACCAGCAAGGTTGGCGGGAACACTGAAGCTTTCTTT. Amino acids: CATSKVGGNTEAFF. Together with reference TRBV15 and TRBJ1-1, the CDR3 gives the full variable domain: DAMVIQNPRYQVTQFGKPVTLSCSQTLNHNVMYWYQQKSSQAPKLLFHYYDKDFNNEADTPDNFQSRRPNTSFCFLDIRSPGLGDTAMYLCATSKVGGNTEAFFGQGTRLTVV.

The sample holds many counts of this clonotype. The chain recombines TRBV11-2 with TRBJ2-7; 10 bases agree with TRBD1. The V and J ends lost 3 bases and 5 bases, in that order; junction bases with no gene match: 7. Per germline, CDR1 SGHAT and CDR2 FQNNGV. The CDR3 extends over 15 amino acids. For the CDR3, the DNA is TGTGCCAGCAGCTTCCCGGGACAGGGGAAGGACGAGCAGTACTTC. Translating gives CASSFPGQGKDEQYF.

This clonotype showed up many times. The J gene is TRBJ2-7, the V gene TRBV11-1; D remains ambiguous. Trimming removed 5 bases from V and 4 bases from J, with 15 bases in between. This CDR3 contains 14 residues. Germline CDR1 reads SGHAT; CDR2 reads FQDESV (reference sequence). CDR3 loop: CASSHRKGAYEQYF. CDR3 sequence (DNA): TGTGCCAGCAGCCATCGTAAAGGTGCTTACGAGCAGTACTTC.

This clonotype was counted only a few times. A much more abundant neighbour one base away suggests this may be a read error. The genes are TRBV11-2 and TRBJ2-3; no reliable D call. The V and J ends lost 6 bases and 4 bases respectively, with 5 bases between them. Germline V gene data show CDR1 as SGHAT and CDR2 as FQNNGV. CDR3 length equals 11 residues. The CDR3 loop is CASRSADTQYF. As DNA, the CDR3 is TGTGCCAGCAGATCCGCAGATACGCAGTATTTT.

In this sample, this clonotype turned up many times. V gene TRBV7-6 combines with J gene TRBJ1-5, with no clear D. Trimming shortened V by 4 bases and J by 0 bases, and 7 bases separated the two germline ends. Germline-derived CDR1 and CDR2 are SGHVS and FNYEAQ. The CDR3 runs 14 residues. For the CDR3, the DNA is TGTGCCAGCAGCTCAGGACCTAGCAATCAGCCCCAGCATTTT. Its protein is CASSSGPSNQPQHF.

This clonotype has at least ten counts. The chain carries TRBV28 and TRBJ2-7, with TRBD1 matching 7 bases. In germline, CDR1 is MDHEN, CDR2 SYDVKM. V lost 3 bases and J lost 0; bases outside the gene matches: 2. The CDR3 totals 14 residues. CDR3 in amino acids: CASSFGQVSYEQYF. The CDR3 DNA reads TGTGCCAGCAGTTTCGGACAGGTCTCCTACGAGCAGTACTTC.

This clonotype has a count of ten or more. The chain uses TRBV11-2 and TRBJ1-1; tentatively, D is TRBD1 (5 bases). In germline, CDR1 is SGHAT, CDR2 FQNNGV. The CDR3 spans 14 residues. The V and J ends lost 7 bases and 4 bases respectively, with 16 bases between them. In nucleotides, the CDR3 is TGTGCCAGCATACGGGACGAGGGCTCCACTGAAGCTTTCTTT. Translating gives CASIRDEGSTEAFF.

The table lists this clonotype with many counts. This chain links TRBV29-1 with TRBJ2-3; D possibly corresponds to TRBD2 (5 bases). Trimming cost V 3 bases and J 3 bases, with 16 bases left between them. Germline lookup yields CDR1 SQVTM and CDR2 ANQGSEA. The CDR3 is made up of 15 amino acids. The CDR3 sequence: CSVEWPPGVTDTQYF. CDR3 DNA sequence: TGCAGCGTTGAGTGGCCCCCCGGGGTAACAGATACGCAGTATTTT.

The V gene is TRBV27, the J gene TRBJ2-2; unclear D gene. This CDR3 spans 17 amino acids. Per germline, CDR1 MNHEY and CDR2 SMNVEV (reference sequence). Trimming pared 4 bases from V and 0 bases from J, leaving 15 bases between. This CDR3 reads CASSSTKSGANTGELFF. DNA for the CDR3: TGTGCCAGCAGTTCCACTAAGTCCGGCGCGAACACCGGGGAGCTGTTTTTT.

This clonotype was detected many times. The chain uses TRBV20-1 and TRBJ1-2, with 9 bases aligning to TRBD1. Germline values: CDR1 DFQATT, CDR2 SNEGSKA (reference sequence). This CDR3 spans 13 amino acids. Trimming at V came to 6 bases and at J to 7 bases, leaving 9 bases not matched to a gene. DNA of the CDR3: TGCAGTGCCAGTGACAGGGGGTCTTCTGGCTACACCTTC. Translating it yields CSASDRGSSGYTF.

This clonotype came up many times. The chain joins TRBV12-3 or TRBV12-4 to TRBJ2-2; 11 bases line up with TRBD2. J was trimmed by 3 bases and V by 4 bases; bases with no gene match: 7. This CDR3 is 17 amino acids long. CDR3 residues: CASSSATSGMYTGELFF. In DNA, the CDR3 is TGTGCCAGCAGTTCCGCGACTAGCGGGATGTACACCGGGGAGCTGTTTTTT.

This clonotype was seen a few times. The chain recombines TRBV29-1 with TRBJ1-2, with a tentative D call TRBD1 (5 bases). CDR1 and CDR2 (germline): SQVTM, ANQGSEA. This CDR3 has 13 residues. V gave up 6 bases and J gave up 6 bases, with 17 bases separating them. The CDR3, as DNA: TGCAGCGTAGGGACGTCCCCTCTCGATGGCTACACCTTC. Its protein is CSVGTSPLDGYTF.

This clonotype was observed a few times. The chain is built from TRBV7-6 and TRBJ2-2; TRBD1 agrees at 8 bases. V shed 2 bases, J shed 4 bases, and the junction held 6 bases outside the gene matches. Germline lookup yields CDR1 SGHVS and CDR2 FNYEAQ. This CDR3 comprises 16 residues. CDR3 sequence reads: CASSLKRQGTTGELFF. The CDR3 nucleotides read TGTGCCAGCAGCTTAAAAAGACAGGGGACCACCGGGGAGCTGTTTTTT.

This clonotype appeared many times. The germline gene is not matched at one end of the junction; a read error may be the cause. The rearrangement links TRBV5-1 to TRBJ1-1; D is unclear. The CDR3 contains 14 residues. Germline CDR1 is SGHRS and CDR2 is YFSETQ. The chain's CDR3 is CSSSRLHENTEAFF. As DNA, the CDR3 is TGCTCCAGCAGCCGCCTCCATGAAAACACTGAAGCTTTCTTT.

In its sample, this clonotype was seen many times. The chain couples TRBV7-2 to TRBJ2-7; 10 bases agree with TRBD1. V lost 10 bases, J lost 2 bases, and 8 bases stayed unmatched. CDR1 and CDR2 (germline): SGHTA, FQGNSA. The CDR3 extends over 14 amino acids. For the CDR3, the DNA is TGTGCCACCCGGACCGGGACAGGGGCCTACGAGCAGTACTTC. This sequence encodes CATRTGTGAYEQYF.

This clonotype was counted at least ten times. The chain couples TRBV12-3 or TRBV12-4 to TRBJ2-2; no clear D gene. Trimming pared 3 bases from V and 0 bases from J, leaving 2 bases between. This CDR3 region has 13 residues. CDR3 DNA sequence: TGTGCCAGCAGTTTTGCGAACACCGGGGAGCTGTTTTTT. Translation gives CASSFANTGELFF.

The table lists this clonotype with many counts. This chain joins TRBV20-1 and TRBJ2-7, with TRBD1 matching over 9 bases. Germline V CDR1 and CDR2: DFQATT, SNEGSKA (reference sequence). J was trimmed by 3 bases and V by 2 bases; bases with no gene match: 5. The CDR3 is made up of 14 amino acids. CDR3: CSARRPTGGYEQYF. CDR3 DNA: TGCAGTGCTAGACGTCCGACAGGGGGCTACGAGCAGTACTTC.

This clonotype is termed medium-sized. The chain has TRBV20-1 and TRBJ2-3; TRBD2 aligns across 10 bases. The germline V gene encodes CDR1 DFQATT and CDR2 SNEGSKA (reference sequence). There are 15 residues in the CDR3. Unmatched junction bases numbered 11, after V lost 7 bases and J lost 4 bases. CDR3 DNA sequence: TGCAGTGGACAGTTGGCTAGCGGGAGTTCAGATACGCAGTATTTT. Its translation is CSGQLASGSSDTQYF.

This clonotype came up many times. The rearrangement joins TRBV4-3 to TRBJ2-3, with 13 nucleotides matching TRBD2. Germline V gene data show CDR1 as LGHNA and CDR2 as YSLEER. This CDR3 spans 16 amino acids. The trim removed 4 bases at V and 6 bases at J, leaving 7 bases unmatched. The CDR3 is CASSPGTSGMPDTQYF. The CDR3 region has the DNA TGCGCCAGCAGCCCCGGGACTAGCGGGATGCCGGATACGCAGTATTTT.

This clonotype was seen at least ten times. The chain has TRBV7-2 and TRBJ2-4, with 11 bases that match TRBD1. V shed 5 bases and J 9 bases; nucleotides not matched to a gene: 12. The CDR3 is made up of 16 amino acids. Germline V lookup: CDR1 SGHTA, CDR2 FQGNSA. CDR3 in amino acids: CASSPTPGQGVGIQYF. CDR3 in DNA: TGTGCCAGCAGCCCGACCCCGGGACAGGGGGTAGGCATTCAGTACTTC.

This clonotype was counted many times. The chain links TRBV28 to TRBJ1-2, with D possibly matching TRBD1 (5 bases). This CDR3 has 14 residues. Germline V lookup: CDR1 MDHEN, CDR2 SYDVKM. V lost 6 bases, J lost 2 bases, and 13 bases lay in between. CDR3 sequence: CASRTPGDNYGYTF. The CDR3 coding sequence is TGTGCCAGCAGAACCCCCGGGGACAACTATGGCTACACCTTC.